The TCR beta chain described here comes from a study of blood T cell repertoires in COVID-19. Study background: PBMCs, B-cell-depleted T cells, or T cells were the source of the cDNA or gDNA that made up the material.

The CDR3 has 17 amino acids. V lost 0 bases and J lost 0, with 12 bases in between. In germline, CDR1 is LGHDT, CDR2 YNNKEL (reference sequence). Original handling: Nucleated cell counts were estimated from reference gene primer amplification. Profiling relied on immunoSEQ multiplex PCR, and the TCRdb table lists in-frame clones only, not all of them. For V, J and clone size, that table is used; D and trimming come from the DNA. The data show 350,000 to 500,000 clones, 88% seen once. Those who participated ranged in age from roughly 18 to 90 years and resided in 20 to 30 US areas. Those designated as exposed participants met a COVID-19 case within 2 weeks before study entry.

The clonotype comes from a woman under 30 who had been exposed to COVID-19. The sequencing sample was made of PBMCs or T cells enriched from blood (not recorded which). This chain links TRBV3-1 (or the pseudogene TRBV3-2) with TRBJ2-1, with D possibly being TRBD2 (5 bases). The CDR3 sequence is CASSQEIAGSSYNEQFF. The CDR3 nucleotides are TGTGCCAGCAGCCAAGAAATCGCGGGTAGCTCCTACAATGAGCAGTTCTTC.